This section outlines one T cell receptor (beta chain) sequence together with its context. Its antigen is unknown. The data originate from a study of cytomegalovirus exposure and HLA in healthy donors. The PCR made use of 60 Vbeta and 13 Jbeta primers. Libraries were prepared by immunoSEQ multiplex PCR; TCRdb keeps only in-frame clonotypes and omits some of them. The sample contains about 130,000 clones, around 78% of which appear only once. CDR1 and CDR2 from the germline V gene are SGHDT and YYEEEE. The CDR3 has 18 residues. With 0 bases clipped from V and 0 bases from J, the junction kept 6 bases outside the gene matches. Study results and caveats: HLA allele associations emerged for around 15,000 TCR beta sequences in a later analysis, at 0.05 false discovery rate.

The TCR sequence derives from a man aged 35-49 years in good health and CMV-seronegative. The sequenced sample was PBMCs. The rearrangement uses TRBV5-6 and TRBJ1-3, with 10 nucleotides matching TRBD1. The chain's CDR3 is CASSLDWTGGNSGNTIYF. CDR3 sequence (DNA): TGTGCCAGCAGCTTGGATTGGACAGGGGGAAACTCTGGAAACACCATATATTTT.